One and the same sample provided the 23 T cell receptor beta chains below, sequenced in a study of read filtering for tumor transcriptome and immune sequencing. The library was built from about 400 ng RNA with molecular barcoded adaptors for alpha/delta and beta/gamma chains. TCRdb re-called the reads through MiXCR, storing one row per CDR3 protein. The sample carries some 120,000 distinct CDR3 sequences, over 10% recorded once. The sample consisted of a population of CD138-negative cells sorted from bone marrow. The source is a donor over 35 with multiple myeloma.

This clonotype showed up many times. V gene TRBV19 combines with J gene TRBJ2-3; maybe TRBD2 (6 bases). Germline V gene sequence: CDR1 LNHDA, CDR2 SQIVND (reference sequence). Deletions cut 6 bases from V and 6 bases from J, with 16 bases between. The CDR3 length is 14 residues. The CDR3 reads CASRPGTGADTQYF. CDR3 nucleotides: TGTGCCAGTAGACCCGGGACTGGGGCGGATACGCAGTATTTT.

This clonotype was seen many times. The gene calls are TRBV29-1 and TRBJ2-1; D is ambiguous. CDR3 size: 12 residues. Per the germline V gene, CDR1 is SQVTM and CDR2 is ANQGSEA. Trimming cost V 1 base and J 8 bases, with 9 bases left between them. The DNA for the CDR3 is TGCAGCGTTGAAGGTCCACCCGATGAGCAGTTCTTC. Translation gives CSVEGPPDEQFF.

This clonotype was detected ten times or more. V is TRBV7-8 and J is TRBJ2-1; possible D gene TRBD2, 6 bases. There are 14 residues in the CDR3. From germline, CDR1 is SGHVS and CDR2 FQNEAQ. Trimming left V 0 bases short and J 6 bases short, with 9 bases between. CDR3 bases: TGTGCCAGCAGCTTAGCGGGAGGACTCAATGAGCAGTTCTTC. It translates to CASSLAGGLNEQFF.

This clonotype is a singleton in its sample. Since a much larger clone is just one base distant, this may be a read error. The chain has TRBV3-1 and TRBJ2-1; D is possibly TRBD2 (6 bases). Germline V lookup: CDR1 LGHDT, CDR2 YNNKEL (reference sequence). Trimming removed 4 bases from V and 6 bases from J, with 16 bases in between. There are 15 residues in the CDR3. CDR3 in amino acids: CASSPRVASVNEQFF. The CDR3 DNA sequence: TGTGCCAGCAGCCCACGAGTGGCTAGCGTCAATGAGCAGTTCTTC.

This clonotype has at least ten counts. V is TRBV7-9 and J is TRBJ2-1, with 7 bases aligning to TRBD2. The CDR3 consists of 15 residues. J lost 7 bases, V lost 1 base, and 7 bases had no gene match. The germline V gene encodes CDR1 SEHNR and CDR2 FQNEAQ (reference sequence). This CDR3 reads CASSLVLAEVNEQFF. The CDR3, as DNA: TGTGCCAGCAGCTTAGTTCTAGCGGAGGTGAATGAGCAGTTCTTC.

There are many counts of this clonotype. This chain links TRBV20-1 with TRBJ2-7, with TRBD2 identical over 14 bases. The germline CDR1 and CDR2 sequences are DFQATT and SNEGSKA (reference sequence). Trimming cost V 1 base and J 4 bases; bases outside gene matches: 6. The CDR3 is made up of 16 amino acids. CDR3 sequence (DNA): TGCAGTGCTAGAGTGGGACTAGCGGGGGCCTCGTACGAGCAGTACTTC. It is translated as CSARVGLAGASYEQYF.

This clonotype was detected only a few times. The chain combines TRBV6-5 with TRBJ2-7; 13 bases are shared with TRBD2. The CDR3 spans 16 residues. Per germline, CDR1 MNHEY and CDR2 SVGAGI. J lost 0 bases, V lost 6 bases, and 5 bases had no gene match. The CDR3, as DNA: TGTGCCAGCAGACCTACTAGCGGGAGGGGCTCCTACGAGCAGTACTTC. Its translation: CASRPTSGRGSYEQYF.

The table lists this clonotype with many counts. The chain employs TRBV19 and TRBJ1-2, with TRBD1 matching 9 bases. Germline CDR1 and CDR2: LNHDA and SQIVND (reference sequence). This CDR3 contains 14 residues. V lost 5 bases and J lost 7; bases outside the gene matches: 8. The CDR3 bases are TGTGCCAGTAGTCCGGGACAGGGAATGATTGGCTACACCTTC. It is translated as CASSPGQGMIGYTF. Complete variable domain (other parts from reference TRBV19 and TRBJ1-2): DGGITQSPKYLFRKEGQNVTLSCEQNLNHDAMYWYRQDPGQGLRLIYYSQIVNDFQKGDIAEGYSVSREKKESFPLTVTSAQKNPTAFYLCASSPGQGMIGYTFGSGTRLTVV.

The table lists this clonotype with many counts. The rearrangement uses TRBV6-5 and TRBJ1-2, with D tentatively TRBD1 (6 bases). This CDR3 is built from 15 residues. V was cut by 10 bases and J by 3 bases, with 21 bases left in between. Germline V gene lookup returns CDR1 MNHEY and CDR2 SVGAGI. The CDR3 sequence: CATSGDLGIYYGYTF. The CDR3 DNA sequence: TGTGCCACCTCAGGGGATCTGGGGATCTACTATGGCTACACCTTC.

As to this clonotype: A much larger clone differs by one base, so this may be a read error. The rearrangement uses TRBV12-3 or TRBV12-4 and TRBJ1-4, with D tentatively TRBD1 (5 bases). V lost 6 bases and J 5 bases, leaving 13 bases between the germline ends. The CDR3 length is 14 residues. In DNA form, the CDR3 reads TGTGCCAGCAGCCCGGGACTGACCAATGAAAAACTGTTTTTT. It specifies CASSPGLTNEKLFF.

The table lists this clonotype with many counts. The chain joins TRBV7-2 to TRBJ2-1; TRBD1 might be the D (5 bases). V lost 3 bases and J lost 9, with 15 bases in between. Germline V lookup: CDR1 SGHTA, CDR2 FQGNSA. The length of the CDR3 is 14 residues. CDR3 DNA: TGTGCCAGCAGCTTGGCAGGGCCCATTGGTGAGCAGTTCTTC. This sequence encodes CASSLAGPIGEQFF.

The table lists this clonotype with many counts. The rearrangement uses TRBV6-5 and TRBJ2-2, with D unresolved. Germline loops: CDR1 MNHEY, CDR2 SVGAGI. There are 16 residues in the CDR3. Trimming took 6 bases from V and 0 from J, leaving 14 bases between them. CDR3 DNA sequence: TGTGCCAGCAGCCCGACACCTTACCCGAACACCGGGGAGCTGTTTTTT. Its protein is CASSPTPYPNTGELFF.

This clonotype has ten or more counts. V gene TRBV28 combines with J gene TRBJ2-4, with 10 bases fitting TRBD2. The J segment lost 1 base and the V segment lost 3 bases, leaving 12 bases of the junction unmatched. The germline CDR1 and CDR2 sequences are MDHEN and SYDVKM. The CDR3 sequence is 19 residues long. CDR3 DNA sequence: TGTGCCAGCAGTTTTGGTCGAGCGGGAGGGATCGGGGCCAAAAACATTCAGTACTTC. Translating gives CASSFGRAGGIGAKNIQYF.

As to this clonotype: A read error is possible here, since a much larger clone lies one base away. The chain recombines TRBV9 with TRBJ2-5; 10 bases are a match to TRBD1. V gave up 5 bases and J gave up 5 bases; unmatched junction bases: 12. The germline V gene has CDR1 SGDLS and CDR2 YYNGEE. This CDR3 has 16 residues. In nucleotides, the CDR3 is TGTGCCAGCAGACGTTTGACAGGGGGCAGCGGGGAGACCCAGTACTTC. Protein sequence: CASRRLTGGSGETQYF.

This clonotype was recorded many times. Written as DNA, the CDR3 is TGTGCCAGCAGCTCCGACAGGGACACTGAAGCTTTCTTT. Amino acids: CASSSDRDTEAFF. The J gene is TRBJ1-1, the V gene TRBV7-3, with 7 bases lining up with TRBD1. The CDR3 is 13 residues long. Trimming at V came to 4 bases and at J to 3 bases, leaving 2 bases not matched to a gene. Germline CDR1 and CDR2: SGHTA and FQGTGA.

Of note for this clonotype: Being one base from a much bigger clone, this may be a read error. The J gene is TRBJ2-5, the V gene TRBV5-4; 9 bases are a match to TRBD2. The CDR3 spans 16 residues. Germline CDR1 reads SGHNT; CDR2 reads YYREEE (reference sequence). The CDR3 DNA follows: TGTGCCAGCAGCGCCACCGGAAGACTAGCGGAAGAGACCCGGTACTTC. This gives the protein CASSATGRLAEETRYF.

In this sample, this clonotype turned up a few times. V gene TRBV7-8 combines with J gene TRBJ2-7; TRBD2 agrees at 13 bases. This CDR3 region has 15 residues. The trim removed 5 bases at V and 7 bases at J, leaving 8 bases unmatched. Germline-derived CDR1 and CDR2 are SGHVS and FQNEAQ. The CDR3 protein is CASSRGTSGVEEQYF. Here the CDR3 DNA reads TGTGCCAGCAGCCGAGGGACTAGCGGGGTGGAAGAGCAGTACTTC. Combining the CDR3 with reference TRBV7-8 and TRBJ2-7 gives the whole variable domain GAGVSQSPRYKVAKRGQDVALRCDPISGHVSLFWYQQALGQGPEFLTYFQNEAQLDKSGLPSDRFFAERPEGSVSTLKIQRTQQEDSAVYLCASSRGTSGVEEQYFGPGTRLTVT.

As to this clonotype: A read error is possible here, since a much larger clone lies one base away. V usage is TRBV6-2 or TRBV6-3 and J usage is TRBJ2-1; D is unclear. The CDR3 is 13 amino acids. Germline V gives CDR1 MNHEY, CDR2 SVGEGT. Trimming left V 7 bases short and J 3 bases short, with 10 bases between. CDR3 sequence (DNA): TGTGCCAGCATGGCGCGGATCTACAATGAGCAGTTCTTC. Translated: CASMARIYNEQFF.

This clonotype was seen ten or more times. J is TRBJ2-5 and V is TRBV6-1, with D hard to call. This CDR3 spans 16 amino acids. The germline V gene has CDR1 MNHNS and CDR2 SASEGT. Trimming took off 7 bases at V and 5 bases at J, with 23 bases between the two ends. In DNA form, the CDR3 reads TGTGCCAGCATGGCGCTTTCTAGAGCGATCCAGGAGACCCAGTACTTC. Translation gives CASMALSRAIQETQYF.

Ten or more counts support this clonotype. This sequence joins TRBV11-3 and TRBJ2-1, with D uncertain. Trimming pared 5 bases from V and 5 bases from J, leaving 10 bases between. The CDR3 has 13 residues. Germline CDR1 reads SGHNT; CDR2 reads YENEEA. CDR3 bases: TGTGCCAGCAGCCGAGGACGTAACAATGAGCAGTTCTTC. Protein sequence: CASSRGRNNEQFF.

This clonotype was seen once. The CDR3 region is CASSRTGTTAYEQYF. CDR3 bases: TGTGCCAGCAGCCGCACCGGGACTACCGCCTACGAGCAGTACTTC. The rearrangement links TRBV12-3 or TRBV12-4 to TRBJ2-7, with 7 bases fitting TRBD2. The CDR3 has 15 amino acids. The V gene end was trimmed by 6 bases and the J gene end by 2 bases; junction bases not matched to a gene: 10.

About this clonotype: This may come from a read error, since a much larger clone is one base off. The chain has TRBV6-1 and TRBJ1-1, with a tentative D call TRBD1 (5 bases). Germline V lookup: CDR1 MNHNS, CDR2 SASEGT. The CDR3 extends over 16 amino acids. Trimming cost V 5 bases and J 0 bases, with 16 bases left between them. For the CDR3, the DNA is TGTGCCAGCAGTACCTTCGGGGCAGGGTTGAACACTGAAGCTTTCTTT. The encoded protein is CASSTFGAGLNTEAFF.

The gene calls are TRBV5-1 and TRBJ2-5; 7 bases line up with TRBD1. J lost 2 bases, V lost 0 bases, and 4 bases had no gene match. Germline CDR1 SGHRS, CDR2 YFSETQ. CDR3 length: 15 amino acids. The CDR3 DNA follows: TGCGCCAGCAGCTTGGAGGGACAGCGTCAAGAGACCCAGTACTTC. It yields the protein CASSLEGQRQETQYF.